This section outlines one T cell receptor (beta chain) sequence together with its context. This receptor's antigen is unknown. The record has no base qualities; no much larger clone is one base away. The sample comes from a study of PD-1 blockade in classical Hodgkin lymphoma (dated by TCRdb to the early 2020s). Study-level background: Nivolumab dosing was 3 mg/kg intravenously every 2 weeks, continuing until either disease progression or unacceptable toxicity. To define a peripheral blood immune signature of response to PD-1 blockade in classical Hodgkin lymphoma, the study combined TCR beta sequencing with CyTOF. General conclusions and limits of the study: The study was restricted to a single clinical trial cohort, and the causes of repertoire differences, possibly disease activity or prior therapy, were left undefined. Among trial patients, those achieving complete response had baseline diversity similar to that of newly diagnosed patients, while diversity was significantly lower in partial responders and progressors. CD4+ but not CD8+ TCR diversity rose significantly by C4D1 (p=0.0027 vs p=0.16), most apparent in complete responders (p=0.02). Baseline TCR diversity was reported to be lower in newly diagnosed patients than in healthy donors and to be lower still in relapsed/refractory patients. Diversity was lower in patients who began nivolumab less than 1 year after ASCT, so these patients were left out of later analyses to avoid confounding by immune reconstitution.

The time point label on this specimen signifies: cycle 1 day 1 (C1D1), immediately before nivolumab initiation. Every trial patient had relapsed following autologous stem cell transplantation, and prior brentuximab vedotin exposure was what differed among cohorts A, B and C. A total of over 50 patients with relapsed/refractory classical Hodgkin lymphoma made up the trial cohort, and each patient's best overall response was complete response, partial response or progressive disease. Trial patients were treated with single-agent nivolumab in the multi-cohort phase II CheckMate 205 trial. An independent review committee assessed best overall response by applying the 2007 International Working Group response criteria. Trial PBMCs were obtained immediately prior to nivolumab initiation (C1D1) and on therapy at cycle 2 day 1 and cycle 4 day 1. Peripheral blood was collected in 8 mL Vacutainer Cell Preparation Tubes, from which PBMCs were isolated by centrifugation and then cryopreserved.

The germline V gene supplies CDR1 SGHDN and CDR2 FVKESK. Taken from cysteine to phenylalanine, the CDR3 has 16 residues. Just CDR3 DNA is preserved here, 48 bases in frame from base 1. A distance of 16 bases separates the germline ends of V and J, which lose 4 bases and 1 base respectively. The Qiagen DNeasy kit was used to extract genomic DNA from unsorted PBMCs and from the negatively selected CD4+ and CD8+ fractions. Amplification of TCR beta CDR3 regions was done by immunoSEQ multiplex PCR with primers that anneal to V and J segments. A synthetic immune receptor repertoire was used to minimize amplification bias, and remaining bias was computationally removed after sequencing. For the original study's pipeline: Repertoire diversity was quantified as the Shannon entropy index using custom Python scripts. Unsorted, CD4+ and CD8+ repertoires were analyzed separately, except for combined analyses in which CD4+ and CD8+ sequences were merged in silico. Clonal expansion was defined as a frequency increase of at least 2-fold after treatment compared with C1D1, and clones undetected at baseline were assigned a pseudocount of 0.5. Clones with 0 or 1 copy at C1D1 were classified as singleton clones, and clones with 2 or more copies were classified as non-singleton clones. By matching protein sequences in sorted samples from the same patient, clones expanded in unsorted samples were annotated as CD4+, CD8+ or unknown. Wilcoxon tests were applied to paired samples to test diversity changes from C1D1 to C4D1. Here the immuneACCESS table is served through TCRdb, limited to in-frame sequences with V and J called. Missing clones are a known gap in these copies; in checked studies unresolved V genes cover under half, and the rest lacks a known reason. That table furnishes V, J and clone size, whereas the DNA furnished D and trimming. For this sample the table gives over 50,000 clones, of which approximately 84% were detected only once. Of the sample, about 16% falls within the top ten clones.

The starting material was peripheral blood mononuclear cells (PBMCs), obtained at baseline. The TCR was taken from a human donor with classical Hodgkin lymphoma. This chain joins TRBV14 to TRBJ1-1; the best D guess is TRBD1, with 6 bases matching. The encoded CDR3 is CASSPRTGKANTEAFF. The DNA sequence is TGTGCCAGCAGCCCACGTACAGGGAAAGCGAACACTGAAGCTTTCTTT.